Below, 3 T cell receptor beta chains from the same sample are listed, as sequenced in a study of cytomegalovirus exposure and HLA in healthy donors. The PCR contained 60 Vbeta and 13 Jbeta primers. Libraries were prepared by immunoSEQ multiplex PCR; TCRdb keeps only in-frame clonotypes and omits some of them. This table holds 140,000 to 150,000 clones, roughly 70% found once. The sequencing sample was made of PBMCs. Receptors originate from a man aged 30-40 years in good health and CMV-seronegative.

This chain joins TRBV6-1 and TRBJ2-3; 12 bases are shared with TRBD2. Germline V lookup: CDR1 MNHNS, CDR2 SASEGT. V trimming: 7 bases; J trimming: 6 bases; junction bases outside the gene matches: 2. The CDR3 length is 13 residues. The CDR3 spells CASTLAGGDTQYF. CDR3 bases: TGTGCCAGCACCCTAGCGGGAGGGGATACGCAGTATTTT.

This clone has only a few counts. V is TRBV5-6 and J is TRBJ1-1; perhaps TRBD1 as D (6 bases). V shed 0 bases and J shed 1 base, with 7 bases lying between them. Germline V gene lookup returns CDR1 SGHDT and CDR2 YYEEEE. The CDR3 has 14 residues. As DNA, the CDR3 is TGTGCCAGCAGCTTGGTGGACAGGAACACTGAAGCTTTCTTT. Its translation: CASSLVDRNTEAFF. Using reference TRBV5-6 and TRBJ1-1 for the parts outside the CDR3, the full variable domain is DAGVTQSPTHLIKTRGQQVTLRCSPKSGHDTVSWYQQALGQGPQFIFQYYEEEERQRGNFPDRFSGHQFPNYSSELNVNALLLGDSALYLCASSLVDRNTEAFFGQGTRLTVV.

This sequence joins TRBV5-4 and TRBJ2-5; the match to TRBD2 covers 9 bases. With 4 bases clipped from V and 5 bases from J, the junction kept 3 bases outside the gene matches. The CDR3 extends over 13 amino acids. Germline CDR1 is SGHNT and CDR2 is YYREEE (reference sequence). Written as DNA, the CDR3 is TGTGCCAGCAGCGCGGGGGGGCCGGAGACCCAGTACTTC. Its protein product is CASSAGGPETQYF.